This TCR beta chain is drawn from a study of shared clonotypes between healthy human individuals. Study overall: Each donor's CD8 memory used one plate, CD8 naive two, each CD4 subset three.

Study conclusions and caveats: Rarefaction exposed incomplete sorted-subset sequencing despite large depth.

Here immunoSEQ multiplex PCR was the method, and the copy in TCRdb shows in-frame clones only, minus some. This sample has about 2 million clones, with over 85% found just once. Regarding this clone: Its antigen is unknown.

The CDR3 sequence is 15 residues long. The V end lost 0 bases, the J end lost 3 bases, and 13 bases lay between the germline ends. The germline CDR1 and CDR2 sequences are SGDLS and YYNGEE. In the naive CD8 group, cells lacked CD45RO and were positively selected for CCR7, so terminally differentiated effector memory CD45RA+ cells were left out. This receptor was taken from a man between 18 and 35 years old in good health. This chain connects TRBV9 to TRBJ2-7; D gene unclear. The sample was naive CD8+ T cells sorted from blood. CDR3 nucleotides: TGTGCCAGCAGCGTAGGGTTAAGTTCATTCTACGAGCAGTACTTC. This encodes CASSVGLSSFYEQYF.